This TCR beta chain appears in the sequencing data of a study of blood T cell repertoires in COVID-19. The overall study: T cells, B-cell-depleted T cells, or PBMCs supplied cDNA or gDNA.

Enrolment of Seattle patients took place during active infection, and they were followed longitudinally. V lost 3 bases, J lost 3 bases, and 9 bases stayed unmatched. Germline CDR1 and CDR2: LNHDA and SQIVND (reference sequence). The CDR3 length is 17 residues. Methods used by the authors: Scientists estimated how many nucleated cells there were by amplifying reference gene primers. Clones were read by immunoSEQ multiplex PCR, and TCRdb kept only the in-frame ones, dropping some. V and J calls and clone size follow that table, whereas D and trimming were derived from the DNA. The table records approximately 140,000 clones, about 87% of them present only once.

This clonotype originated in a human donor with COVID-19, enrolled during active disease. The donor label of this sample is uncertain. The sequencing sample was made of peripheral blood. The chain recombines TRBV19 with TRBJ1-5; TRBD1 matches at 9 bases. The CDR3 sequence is CASSISRGQGSNQPQHF. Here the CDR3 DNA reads TGTGCCAGTAGTATCTCCCGGGGACAGGGTTCCAATCAGCCCCAGCATTTT. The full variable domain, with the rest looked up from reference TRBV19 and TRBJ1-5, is DGGITQSPKYLFRKEGQNVTLSCEQNLNHDAMYWYRQDPGQGLRLIYYSQIVNDFQKGDIAEGYSVSREKKESFPLTVTSAQKNPTAFYLCASSISRGQGSNQPQHFGDGTRLSIL.